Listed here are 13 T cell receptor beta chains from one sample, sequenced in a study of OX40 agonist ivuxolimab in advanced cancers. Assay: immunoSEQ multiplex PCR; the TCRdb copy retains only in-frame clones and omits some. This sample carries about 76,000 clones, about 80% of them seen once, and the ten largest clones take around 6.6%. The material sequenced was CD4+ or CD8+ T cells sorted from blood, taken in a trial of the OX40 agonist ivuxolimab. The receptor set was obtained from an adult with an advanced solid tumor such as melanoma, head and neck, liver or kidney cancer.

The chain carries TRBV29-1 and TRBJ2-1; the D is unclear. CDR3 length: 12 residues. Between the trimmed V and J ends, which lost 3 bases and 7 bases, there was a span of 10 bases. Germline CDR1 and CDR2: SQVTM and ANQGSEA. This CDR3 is CSVESAGNEQFF. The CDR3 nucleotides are TGCAGCGTTGAGTCGGCTGGGAATGAGCAGTTCTTC.

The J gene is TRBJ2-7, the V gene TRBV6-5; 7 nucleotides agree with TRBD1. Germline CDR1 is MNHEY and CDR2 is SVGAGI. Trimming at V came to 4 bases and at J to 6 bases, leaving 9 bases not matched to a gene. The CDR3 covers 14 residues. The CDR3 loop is CASSLTGISSEQYF. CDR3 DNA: TGTGCCAGCAGTTTGACAGGGATTTCAAGCGAGCAGTACTTC.

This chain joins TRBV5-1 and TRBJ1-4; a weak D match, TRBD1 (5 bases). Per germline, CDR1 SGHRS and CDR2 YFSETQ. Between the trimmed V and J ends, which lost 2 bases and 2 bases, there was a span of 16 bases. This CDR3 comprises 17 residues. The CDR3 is CASSLGRGFGTNEKLFF. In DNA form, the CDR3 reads TGCGCCAGCAGCTTAGGCCGGGGCTTTGGGACTAATGAAAAACTGTTTTTT.

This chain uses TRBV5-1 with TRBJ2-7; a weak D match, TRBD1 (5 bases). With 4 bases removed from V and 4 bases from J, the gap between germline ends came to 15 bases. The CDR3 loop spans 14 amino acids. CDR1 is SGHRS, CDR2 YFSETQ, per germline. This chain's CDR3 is CASSLQVLEYEQYF. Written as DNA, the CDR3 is TGCGCCAGCAGCCTACAGGTTTTGGAGTACGAGCAGTACTTC.

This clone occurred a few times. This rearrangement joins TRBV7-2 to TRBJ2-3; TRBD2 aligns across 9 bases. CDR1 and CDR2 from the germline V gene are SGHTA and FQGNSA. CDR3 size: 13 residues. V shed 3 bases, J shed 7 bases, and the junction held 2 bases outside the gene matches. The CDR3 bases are TGTGCCAGCAGCTTTAGCGGGAGTAATACGCAGTATTTT. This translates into CASSFSGSNTQYF.

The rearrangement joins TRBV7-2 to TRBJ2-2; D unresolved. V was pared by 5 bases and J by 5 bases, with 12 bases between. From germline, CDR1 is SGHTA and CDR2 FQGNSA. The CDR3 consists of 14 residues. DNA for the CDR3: TGTGCCAGCAGCACCTTCCTGAGGACCGGGGAGCTGTTTTTT. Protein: CASSTFLRTGELFF.

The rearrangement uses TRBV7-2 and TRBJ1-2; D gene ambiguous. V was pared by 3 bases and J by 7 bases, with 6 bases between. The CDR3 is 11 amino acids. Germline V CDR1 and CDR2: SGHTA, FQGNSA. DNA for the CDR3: TGTGCCAGCAGCTTGGGATCTGGCTACACCTTC. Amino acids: CASSLGSGYTF.

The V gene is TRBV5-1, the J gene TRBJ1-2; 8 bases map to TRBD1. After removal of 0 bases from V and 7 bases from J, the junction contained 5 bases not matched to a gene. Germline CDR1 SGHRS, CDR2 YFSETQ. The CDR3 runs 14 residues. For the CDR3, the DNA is TGCGCCAGCAGCTTGGTAGACAGGGGTGGTGGCTACACCTTC. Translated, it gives CASSLVDRGGGYTF.

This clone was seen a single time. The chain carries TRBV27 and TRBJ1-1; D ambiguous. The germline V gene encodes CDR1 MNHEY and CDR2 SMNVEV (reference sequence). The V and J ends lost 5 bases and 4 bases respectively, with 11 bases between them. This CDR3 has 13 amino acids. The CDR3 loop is CASSERLSTEAFF. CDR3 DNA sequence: TGTGCCAGCAGTGAAAGACTTAGCACTGAAGCTTTCTTT.

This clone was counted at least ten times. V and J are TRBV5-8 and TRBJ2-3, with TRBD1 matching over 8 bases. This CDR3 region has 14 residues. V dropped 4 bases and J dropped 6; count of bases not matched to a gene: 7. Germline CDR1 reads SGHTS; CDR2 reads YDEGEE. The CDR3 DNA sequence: TGTGCCAGCAGCCCTCTACAGGGGGTCGATACGCAGTATTTT. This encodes CASSPLQGVDTQYF.

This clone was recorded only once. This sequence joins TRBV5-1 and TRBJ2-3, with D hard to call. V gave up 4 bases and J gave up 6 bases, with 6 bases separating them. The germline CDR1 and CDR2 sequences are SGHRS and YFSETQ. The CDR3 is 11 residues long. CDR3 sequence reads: CASSLADTQYF. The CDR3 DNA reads TGCGCCAGCAGCCTCGCGGATACGCAGTATTTT.

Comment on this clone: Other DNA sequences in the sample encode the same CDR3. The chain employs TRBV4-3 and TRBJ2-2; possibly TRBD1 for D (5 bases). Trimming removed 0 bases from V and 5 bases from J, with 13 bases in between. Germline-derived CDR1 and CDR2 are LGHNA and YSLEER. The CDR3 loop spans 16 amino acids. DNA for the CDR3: TGCGCCAGCAGCCAAGACTATTCCAGGGTGACCGGGGAGCTGTTTTTT. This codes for CASSQDYSRVTGELFF.

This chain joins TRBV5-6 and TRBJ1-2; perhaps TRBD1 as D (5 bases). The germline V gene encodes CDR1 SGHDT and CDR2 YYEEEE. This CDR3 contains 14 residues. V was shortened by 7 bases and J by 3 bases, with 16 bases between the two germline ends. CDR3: CASWVRGGYYGYTF. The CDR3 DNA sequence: TGTGCCAGCTGGGTGAGGGGAGGATACTATGGCTACACCTTC.